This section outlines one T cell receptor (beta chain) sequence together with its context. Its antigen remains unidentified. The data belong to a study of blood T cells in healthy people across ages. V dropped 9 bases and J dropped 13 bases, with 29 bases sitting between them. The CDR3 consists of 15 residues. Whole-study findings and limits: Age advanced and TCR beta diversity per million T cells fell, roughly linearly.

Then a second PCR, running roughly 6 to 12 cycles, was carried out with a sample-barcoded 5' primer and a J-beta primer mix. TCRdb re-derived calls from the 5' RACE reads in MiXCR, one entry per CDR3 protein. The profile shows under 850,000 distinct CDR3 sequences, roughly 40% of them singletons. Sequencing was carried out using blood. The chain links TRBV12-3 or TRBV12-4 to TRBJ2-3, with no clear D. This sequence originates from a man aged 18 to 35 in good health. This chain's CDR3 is CARNSQRNLASEEYF. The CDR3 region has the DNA TGTGCCAGAAATTCACAGAGAAACTTAGCTTCGGAAGAGTATTTT.